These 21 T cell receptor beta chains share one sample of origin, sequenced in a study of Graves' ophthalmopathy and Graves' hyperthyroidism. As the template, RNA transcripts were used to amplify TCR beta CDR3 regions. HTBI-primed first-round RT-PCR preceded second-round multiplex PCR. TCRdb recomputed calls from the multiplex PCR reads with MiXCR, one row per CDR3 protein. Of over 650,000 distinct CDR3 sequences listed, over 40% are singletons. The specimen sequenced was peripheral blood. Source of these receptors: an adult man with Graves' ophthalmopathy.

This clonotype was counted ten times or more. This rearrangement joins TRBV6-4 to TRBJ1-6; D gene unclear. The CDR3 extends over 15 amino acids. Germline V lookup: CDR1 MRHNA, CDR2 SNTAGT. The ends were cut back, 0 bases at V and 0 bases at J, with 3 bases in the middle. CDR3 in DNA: TGTGCCAGCAGTGACTCCAGCTCCTATAATTCACCCCTCCACTTT. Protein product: CASSDSSSYNSPLHF.

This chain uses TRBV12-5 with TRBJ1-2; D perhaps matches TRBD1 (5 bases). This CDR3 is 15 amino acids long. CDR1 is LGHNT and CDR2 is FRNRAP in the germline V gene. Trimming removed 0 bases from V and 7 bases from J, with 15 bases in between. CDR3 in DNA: TGTGCTAGTGGTTTGGTACTGAGGGGCCAGGGTGGCTACACCTTC. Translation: CASGLVLRGQGGYTF.

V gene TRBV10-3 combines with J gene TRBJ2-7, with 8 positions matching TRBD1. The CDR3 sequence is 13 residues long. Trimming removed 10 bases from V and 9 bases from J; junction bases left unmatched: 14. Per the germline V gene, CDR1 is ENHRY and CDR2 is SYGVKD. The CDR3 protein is CASSDRGGSGQYF. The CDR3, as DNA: TGTGCCAGCTCCGACAGGGGCGGATCCGGGCAGTACTTC.

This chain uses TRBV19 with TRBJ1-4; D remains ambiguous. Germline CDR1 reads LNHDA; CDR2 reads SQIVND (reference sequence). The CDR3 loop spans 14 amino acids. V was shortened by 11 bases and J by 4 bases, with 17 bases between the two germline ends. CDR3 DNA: TGTGCCTGGAGCCCCGCGGCGATTAATGAAAAACTGTTTTTT. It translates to CAWSPAAINEKLFF.

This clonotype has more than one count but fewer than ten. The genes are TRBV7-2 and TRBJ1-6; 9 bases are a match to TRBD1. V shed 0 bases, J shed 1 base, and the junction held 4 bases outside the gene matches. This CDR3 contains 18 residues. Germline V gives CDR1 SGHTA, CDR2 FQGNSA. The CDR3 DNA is TGTGCCAGCAGCTTAGCCGGGACAGGGCCGTCCTATAATTCACCCCTCCACTTT. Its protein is CASSLAGTGPSYNSPLHF. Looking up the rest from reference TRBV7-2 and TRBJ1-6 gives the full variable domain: GAGVSQSPSNKVTEKGKDVELRCDPISGHTALYWYRQSLGQGLEFLIYFQGNSAPDKSGLPSDRFSAERTGGSVSTLTIQRTQQEDSAVYLCASSLAGTGPSYNSPLHFGNGTRLTVT.

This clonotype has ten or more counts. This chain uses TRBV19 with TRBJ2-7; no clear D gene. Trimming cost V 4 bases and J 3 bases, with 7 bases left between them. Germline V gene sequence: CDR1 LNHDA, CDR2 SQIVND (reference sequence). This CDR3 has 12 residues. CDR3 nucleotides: TGTGCCAGTAGTAATAAGGGCTACGAGCAGTACTTC. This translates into CASSNKGYEQYF.

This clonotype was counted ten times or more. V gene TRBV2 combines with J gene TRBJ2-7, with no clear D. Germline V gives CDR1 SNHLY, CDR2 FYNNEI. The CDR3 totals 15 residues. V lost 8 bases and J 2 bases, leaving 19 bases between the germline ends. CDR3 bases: TGTGCCAGCTTCGGCAGAAGTGAATTTACCTACGAGCAGTACTTC. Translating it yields CASFGRSEFTYEQYF. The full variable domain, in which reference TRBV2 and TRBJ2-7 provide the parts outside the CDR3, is EPEVTQTPSHQVTQMGQEVILRCVPISNHLYFYWYRQILGQKVEFLVSFYNNEISEKSEIFDDQFSVERPDGSNFTLKIRSTKLEDSAMYFCASFGRSEFTYEQYFGPGTRLTVT.

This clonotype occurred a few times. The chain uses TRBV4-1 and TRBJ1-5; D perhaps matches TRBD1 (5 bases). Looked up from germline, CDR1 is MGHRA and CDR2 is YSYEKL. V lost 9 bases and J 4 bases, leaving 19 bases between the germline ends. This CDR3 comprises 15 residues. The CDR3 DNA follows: TGCGCCAGTCAAGTAGTCTGGGGACGGAATCAGCCCCAGCATTTT. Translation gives CASQVVWGRNQPQHF.

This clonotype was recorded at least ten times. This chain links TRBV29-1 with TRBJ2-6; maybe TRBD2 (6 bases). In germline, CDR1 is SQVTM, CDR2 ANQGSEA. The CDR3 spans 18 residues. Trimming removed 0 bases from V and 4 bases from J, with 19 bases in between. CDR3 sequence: CSVEDFSGGGNGANVLTF. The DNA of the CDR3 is TGCAGCGTTGAAGATTTTTCTGGGGGAGGTAACGGGGCCAACGTCCTGACTTTC.

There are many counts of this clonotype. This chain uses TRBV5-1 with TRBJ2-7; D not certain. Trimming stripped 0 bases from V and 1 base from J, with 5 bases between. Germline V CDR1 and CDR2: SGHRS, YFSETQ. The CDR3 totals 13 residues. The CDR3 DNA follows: TGCGCCAGCAGCTTGGTTCAGTCCTACGAGCAGTACTTC. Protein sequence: CASSLVQSYEQYF.

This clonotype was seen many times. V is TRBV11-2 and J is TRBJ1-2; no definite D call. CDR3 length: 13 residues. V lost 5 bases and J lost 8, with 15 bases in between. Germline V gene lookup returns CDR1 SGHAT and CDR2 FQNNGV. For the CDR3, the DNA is TGTGCCAGCAGCCCGGTCGGGAGGAAAGGCTACACCTTC. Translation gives CASSPVGRKGYTF.

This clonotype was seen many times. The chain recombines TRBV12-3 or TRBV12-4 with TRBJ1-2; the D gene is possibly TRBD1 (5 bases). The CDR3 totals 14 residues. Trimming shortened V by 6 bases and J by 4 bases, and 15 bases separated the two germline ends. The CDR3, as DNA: TGTGCCAGCAGCCCCCGGGGGTCGGGCTATGGCTACACCTTC. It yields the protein CASSPRGSGYGYTF.

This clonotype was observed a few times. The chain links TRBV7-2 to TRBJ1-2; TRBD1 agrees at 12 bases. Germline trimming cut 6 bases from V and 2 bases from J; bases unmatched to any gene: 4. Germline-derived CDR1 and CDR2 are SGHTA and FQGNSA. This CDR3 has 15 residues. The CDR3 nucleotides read TGTGCCAGCAGACCCGGGACAGGGGGCAACTATGGCTACACCTTC. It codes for CASRPGTGGNYGYTF.

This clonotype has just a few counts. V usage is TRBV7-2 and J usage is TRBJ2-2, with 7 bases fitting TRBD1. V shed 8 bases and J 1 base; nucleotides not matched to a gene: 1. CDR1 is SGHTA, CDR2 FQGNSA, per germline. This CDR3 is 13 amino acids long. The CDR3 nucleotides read TGTGCCAGCCGGGACAGGAACACCGGGGAGCTGTTTTTT. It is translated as CASRDRNTGELFF.

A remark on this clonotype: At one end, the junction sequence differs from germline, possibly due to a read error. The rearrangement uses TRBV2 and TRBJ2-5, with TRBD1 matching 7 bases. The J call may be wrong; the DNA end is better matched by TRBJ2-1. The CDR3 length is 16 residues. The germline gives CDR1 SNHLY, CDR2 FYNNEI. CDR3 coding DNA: TGTGCCACCAGTGATTCAGACAGGGCCTGGTCCAATGAGCAGTTCTTC. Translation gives CATSDSDRAWSNEQFF.

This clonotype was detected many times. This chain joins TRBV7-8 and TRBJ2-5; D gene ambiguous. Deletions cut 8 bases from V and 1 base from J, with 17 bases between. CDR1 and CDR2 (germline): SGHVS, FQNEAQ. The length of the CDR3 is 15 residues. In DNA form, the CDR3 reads TGTGCCAGCTTGGGCGGTACCGACACCCAAGAGACCCAGTACTTC. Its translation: CASLGGTDTQETQYF.

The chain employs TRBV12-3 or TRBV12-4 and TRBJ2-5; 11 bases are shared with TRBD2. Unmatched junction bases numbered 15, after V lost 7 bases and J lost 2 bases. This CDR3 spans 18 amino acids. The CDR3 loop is CASTKPLRLAGNQETQYF. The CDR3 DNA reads TGTGCCAGCACCAAACCCCTCCGACTAGCGGGGAATCAAGAGACCCAGTACTTC.

CDR3 nucleotide sequence: TGTGCCATCAGTAGCCCGGGACAGGGTGAAAAACTGTTTTTT. It is translated as CAISSPGQGEKLFF. The chain combines TRBV10-3 with TRBJ1-4; TRBD1 aligns across 9 bases. The CDR3 has 14 amino acids. Looked up from germline, CDR1 is ENHRY and CDR2 is SYGVKD. Germline trimming cut 5 bases from V and 7 bases from J; bases unmatched to any gene: 5.

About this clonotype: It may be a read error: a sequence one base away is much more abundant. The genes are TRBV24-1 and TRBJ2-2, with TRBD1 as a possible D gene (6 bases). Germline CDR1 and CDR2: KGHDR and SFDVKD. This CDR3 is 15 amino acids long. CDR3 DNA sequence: TGTGCCACCAGTCCGGCGGGCCGGGACACCGGGGAGCTGCTTTTT. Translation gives CATSPAGRDTGELLF.

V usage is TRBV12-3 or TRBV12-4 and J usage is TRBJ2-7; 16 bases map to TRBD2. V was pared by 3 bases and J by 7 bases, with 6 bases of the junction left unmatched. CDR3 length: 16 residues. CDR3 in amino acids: CASSLGTSGGAREQYF. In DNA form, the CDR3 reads TGTGCCAGCAGTTTGGGGACTAGCGGGGGGGCCAGGGAGCAGTACTTC.

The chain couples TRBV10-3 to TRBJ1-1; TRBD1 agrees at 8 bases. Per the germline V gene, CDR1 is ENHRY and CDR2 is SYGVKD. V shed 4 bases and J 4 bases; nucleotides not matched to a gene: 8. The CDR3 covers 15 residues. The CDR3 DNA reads TGTGCCATCAGTGCTAGCAGGGGGCCAGGCACTGAAGCTTTCTTT. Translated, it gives CAISASRGPGTEAFF.